The 2 T cell receptor beta chains reported below all come from one sample, sequenced in a study of T-cell reconstitution after alpha-beta-depleted transplantation in children. The TCRbeta library incorporated unique molecular identifiers. MiXCR, run by TCRdb on the PCR reads, gives a single entry per CDR3 protein. The data show tens of thousands of distinct CDR3 sequences, 11% seen once. Source: PBMCs from the stem cell graft donor, taken from the stem cell graft. Receptor source: a human donor who donated a stem cell graft to a child with chronic granulomatous disease.

At least ten counts were recorded for this clonotype. This sequence joins TRBV3-2 and TRBJ2-5; the table names TRBD2, a call not compared with the DNA. TRBV3-2 is a documented pseudogene. The CDR3 consists of 16 residues. CDR3 DNA: TGTGCCAGCAGCCCCTGGACTAGCCGAGACCAAGAGACCCAGTACTTC. Its protein is CASSPWTSRDQETQYF.

This clonotype showed up many times. The J gene is TRBJ2-1, the V gene TRBV3-1; D call uncertain. The CDR3 spans 16 residues. Germline lookup yields CDR1 LGHDT and CDR2 YNNKEL (reference sequence). Trimming took off 3 bases at V and 0 bases at J, with 12 bases between the two ends. The CDR3 here is CASSQDLESSYNEQFF. CDR3 coding DNA: TGTGCCAGCAGCCAGGATCTAGAAAGCTCCTACAATGAGCAGTTCTTC.